The 18 T cell receptor beta chains below come from one sample, sequenced in a study of shared clonotypes between healthy human individuals. Sequencing used immunoSEQ multiplex PCR; TCRdb keeps in-frame clones, though not all of them. The sample consists of some 980,000 clones, approximately 76% of them appearing once. Input material: memory CD4+ T cells sorted from blood. Noted subset: CD45RA-negative fraction. These receptors came from a man aged 18 to 29 in good health.

As DNA, the CDR3 is TGTGCCATCACGGAGGGGGCTAATTCACCCCTCCACTTT. Translation gives CAITEGANSPLHF. The chain uses TRBV10-3 and TRBJ1-6; 7 nucleotides match TRBD1. The germline V gene encodes CDR1 ENHRY and CDR2 SYGVKD. The CDR3 is made up of 13 amino acids. J gave up 6 bases and V 7 bases, and 3 bases lay outside the gene matches.

The chain joins TRBV7-8 to TRBJ1-5; 7 nucleotides agree with TRBD1. This CDR3 is built from 14 residues. The germline V gene has CDR1 SGHVS and CDR2 FQNEAQ. The V and J ends lost 5 bases and 4 bases, in that order; junction bases with no gene match: 5. CDR3 nucleotides: TGTGCCAGCAGCGCAGACAGGGAAAATCAGCCCCAGCATTTT. Protein product: CASSADRENQPQHF. Together with reference TRBV7-8 and TRBJ1-5, the CDR3 gives the full variable domain: GAGVSQSPRYKVAKRGQDVALRCDPISGHVSLFWYQQALGQGPEFLTYFQNEAQLDKSGLPSDRFFAERPEGSVSTLKIQRTQQEDSAVYLCASSADRENQPQHFGDGTRLSIL.

This chain uses TRBV28 with TRBJ1-1; D is undetermined. The V end lost 3 bases, the J end lost 6 bases, and 8 bases lay between the germline ends. CDR1 and CDR2 (germline): MDHEN, SYDVKM. This CDR3 is 12 amino acids long. This chain's CDR3 is CASSFSVSEAFF. CDR3 bases: TGTGCCAGCAGTTTCTCAGTGTCTGAAGCTTTCTTT.

The V call is TRBV18, the J call TRBJ2-2, with D tentatively TRBD1 (5 bases). Germline values: CDR1 KGHSH, CDR2 LQKENI. V lost 6 bases and J 0 bases, leaving 11 bases between the germline ends. This CDR3 has 15 amino acids. CDR3 bases: TGTGCCAGCTCGACGGACACCTCGAACACCGGGGAGCTGTTTTTT. It encodes CASSTDTSNTGELFF.

The rearrangement links TRBV6-1 to TRBJ2-2; no definite D call. There are 14 residues in the CDR3. Trimming took off 6 bases at V and 5 bases at J, with 13 bases between the two ends. Germline-derived CDR1 and CDR2 are MNHNS and SASEGT. The CDR3 is CASSLLAMTGELFF. CDR3 nucleotides: TGTGCCAGCAGCCTTCTGGCGATGACCGGGGAGCTGTTTTTT.

This clone was picked up one time. J is TRBJ2-7 and V is TRBV7-8; 14 bases are a match to TRBD2. There are 17 residues in the CDR3. Trimming cost V 5 bases and J 7 bases; bases outside gene matches: 13. Germline CDR1 and CDR2: SGHVS and FQNEAQ. The CDR3 region has the DNA TGTGCCAGCAGCGGCGGGACTAGCGGGGGTAGCTCGAGGGAGCAGTACTTC. This encodes CASSGGTSGGSSREQYF.

The chain links TRBV19 to TRBJ2-7; D possibly uses TRBD1 or TRBD2 (6 bases each). The CDR3 has 13 residues. Per germline, CDR1 LNHDA and CDR2 SQIVND (reference sequence). The V and J ends lost 7 bases and 6 bases respectively, with 16 bases between them. This chain's CDR3 is CASTYPGAREQYF. The CDR3 nucleotides are TGTGCCAGTACTTATCCGGGGGCCCGCGAGCAGTACTTC.

The rearrangement uses TRBV27 and TRBJ2-1; 8 nucleotides agree with TRBD2. This CDR3 is built from 15 residues. V lost 3 bases and J lost 7; bases outside the gene matches: 8. The germline V gene has CDR1 MNHEY and CDR2 SMNVEV (reference sequence). In nucleotides, the CDR3 is TGTGCCAGCAGTTTCGGGGGGGCATACTGGAATGAGCAGTTCTTC. Translating it yields CASSFGGAYWNEQFF.

The gene calls are TRBV6-5 and TRBJ2-3; TRBD2 agrees at 7 bases. The V and J ends lost 6 bases and 11 bases, in that order; junction bases with no gene match: 8. The CDR3 contains 12 residues. From germline, CDR1 is MNHEY and CDR2 SVGAGI. CDR3 DNA sequence: TGTGCCAGCAGCCCCCCCGGCGGGAGGCAGTATTTT. Protein: CASSPPGGRQYF.

The chain employs TRBV5-1 and TRBJ1-6, with 10 bases identical to TRBD1. The ends lost 0 bases at V and 5 bases at J; junction bases unmatched: 5. There are 17 residues in the CDR3. The germline CDR1 and CDR2 sequences are SGHRS and YFSETQ. The CDR3, as DNA: TGCGCCAGCAGCTTGGGACAGGGGGCTCCTGATAATTCACCCCTCCACTTT. Translated, it gives CASSLGQGAPDNSPLHF.

This rearrangement joins TRBV6-1 to TRBJ1-3; D unclear. Per germline, CDR1 MNHNS and CDR2 SASEGT. V lost 1 base, J lost 9 bases, and 7 bases lay in between. This CDR3 is built from 12 residues. The CDR3 protein is CASSEVWGTIYF. DNA for the CDR3: TGTGCCAGCAGTGAAGTGTGGGGCACCATATATTTT.

Turning to this clone: One base away lies a much larger clone, so this may be a sequencing read error. Other nucleotide sequences in the sample specify the same CDR3. V and J are TRBV5-8 and TRBJ1-1; D uncertain. With 0 bases removed from V and 1 base from J, the gap between germline ends came to 4 bases. The length of the CDR3 is 13 residues. The V gene's germline CDR1 is SGHTS and CDR2 YDEGEE. This CDR3 reads CASSLGRNTEAFF. The CDR3 coding sequence is TGTGCCAGCAGCTTGGGCAGGAACACTGAAGCTTTCTTT.

As regards this clone: Other DNA sequences in the same sample also yield this CDR3. The chain employs TRBV5-4 and TRBJ2-2; D might be TRBD1 (5 bases). The CDR3 spans 15 residues. The V gene's germline CDR1 is SGHNT and CDR2 YYREEE (reference sequence). Trimming shortened V by 0 bases and J by 1 base, and 7 bases separated the two germline ends. The CDR3 nucleotides are TGTGCCAGCAGCTTGGGGCAGGGGAACACCGGGGAGCTGTTTTTT. It is translated as CASSLGQGNTGELFF. The full variable domain, with the rest looked up from reference TRBV5-4 and TRBJ2-2, is ETGVTQSPTHLIKTRGQQVTLRCSSQSGHNTVSWYQQALGQGPQFIFQYYREEENGRGNFPPRFSGLQFPNYSSELNVNALELDDSALYLCASSLGQGNTGELFFGEGSRLTVL.

This clone was counted only a few times. A read error may produce the germline difference seen at one junction end. CDR3 DNA sequence: TGTGCTAGCAGCCCGACTAGCGGGTGGTCAGAGACCCAGTACTTC. It yields the protein CASSPTSGWSETQYF. The chain employs TRBV7-7 and TRBJ2-5, with 10 bases aligning to TRBD2. Germline CDR1 and CDR2: SSHAT and FNYEAQ (reference sequence). CDR3 size: 15 residues.

This clone was seen a handful of times. The conserved final phenylalanine or tryptophan is absent from the CDR3, which likely points to a read error. The DNA is omitted, as the CDR3 cannot be located on it reliably, and the CDR3 follows TCRdb's listing. The chain recombines TRBV9 with TRBJ1-6; TRBD1 is the table's D call, not checked against the DNA. Germline assignment: CDR1 SGDLS and CDR2 YYNGEE. The CDR3 has 9 amino acids, counting both end residues. CDR3 region: CARTYSTGV.

Only one count was recorded for this clone. The chain employs TRBV9 and TRBJ2-7; D is unclear. With 1 base removed from V and 1 base from J, the gap between germline ends came to 9 bases. CDR3 length: 14 residues. Germline V CDR1 and CDR2: SGDLS, YYNGEE. The CDR3, as DNA: TGTGCCAGCAGCGTAAGTCAGGTTTCCTACGAGCAGTACTTC. It yields the protein CASSVSQVSYEQYF.

V gene TRBV28 combines with J gene TRBJ2-3; 8 bases fit TRBD2. The junction had 13 bases not matched to a gene; V was cut back by 3 bases and J by 5 bases. The CDR3 has 17 amino acids. Germline V gives CDR1 MDHEN, CDR2 SYDVKM. This chain's CDR3 is CASSFSGPGGLLDTQYF. CDR3 in DNA: TGTGCCAGCAGTTTTTCAGGCCCGGGGGGGCTTTTAGATACGCAGTATTTT.

The genes are TRBV29-1 and TRBJ1-2; perhaps TRBD1 as D (5 bases). The germline V gene encodes CDR1 SQVTM and CDR2 ANQGSEA. This CDR3 comprises 14 residues. Trimming took off 7 bases at V and 6 bases at J, with 21 bases between the two ends. CDR3 protein: CSDFILRESNGYTF. CDR3 bases: TGCAGCGACTTTATACTCAGGGAAAGTAATGGCTACACCTTC.